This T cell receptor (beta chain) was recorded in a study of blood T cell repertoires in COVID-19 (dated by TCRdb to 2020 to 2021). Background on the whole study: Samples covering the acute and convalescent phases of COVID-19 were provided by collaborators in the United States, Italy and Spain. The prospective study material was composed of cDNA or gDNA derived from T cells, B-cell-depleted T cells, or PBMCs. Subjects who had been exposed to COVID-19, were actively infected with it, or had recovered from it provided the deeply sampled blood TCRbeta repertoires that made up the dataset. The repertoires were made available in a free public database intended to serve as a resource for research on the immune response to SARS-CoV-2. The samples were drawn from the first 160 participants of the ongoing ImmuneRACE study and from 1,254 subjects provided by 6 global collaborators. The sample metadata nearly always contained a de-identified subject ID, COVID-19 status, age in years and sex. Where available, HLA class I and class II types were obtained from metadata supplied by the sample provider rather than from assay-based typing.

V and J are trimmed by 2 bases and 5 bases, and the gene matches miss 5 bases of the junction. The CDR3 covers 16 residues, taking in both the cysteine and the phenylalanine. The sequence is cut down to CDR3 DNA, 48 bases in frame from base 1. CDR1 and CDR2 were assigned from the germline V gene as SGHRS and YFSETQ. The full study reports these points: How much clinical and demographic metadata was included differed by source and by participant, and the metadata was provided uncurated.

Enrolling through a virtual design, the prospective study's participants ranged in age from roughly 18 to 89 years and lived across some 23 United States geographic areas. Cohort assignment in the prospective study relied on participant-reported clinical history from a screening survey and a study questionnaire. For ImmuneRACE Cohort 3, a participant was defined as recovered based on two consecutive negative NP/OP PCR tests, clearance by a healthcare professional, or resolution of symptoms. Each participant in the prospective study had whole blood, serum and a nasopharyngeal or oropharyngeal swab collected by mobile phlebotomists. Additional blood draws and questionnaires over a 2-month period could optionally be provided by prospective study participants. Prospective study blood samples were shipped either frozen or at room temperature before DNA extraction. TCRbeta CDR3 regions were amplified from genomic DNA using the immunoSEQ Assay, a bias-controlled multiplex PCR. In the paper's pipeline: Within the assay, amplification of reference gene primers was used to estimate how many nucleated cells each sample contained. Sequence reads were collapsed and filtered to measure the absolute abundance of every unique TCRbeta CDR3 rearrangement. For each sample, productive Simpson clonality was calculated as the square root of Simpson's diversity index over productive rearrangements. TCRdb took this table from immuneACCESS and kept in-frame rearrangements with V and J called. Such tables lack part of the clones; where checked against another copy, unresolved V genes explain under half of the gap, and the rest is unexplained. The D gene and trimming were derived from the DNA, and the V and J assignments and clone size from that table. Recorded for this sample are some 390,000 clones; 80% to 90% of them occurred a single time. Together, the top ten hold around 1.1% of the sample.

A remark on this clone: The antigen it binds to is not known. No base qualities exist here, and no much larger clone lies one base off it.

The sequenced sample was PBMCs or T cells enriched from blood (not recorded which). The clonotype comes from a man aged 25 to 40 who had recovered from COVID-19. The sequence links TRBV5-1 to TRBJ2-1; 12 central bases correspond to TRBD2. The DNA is TGCGCCAGCAGCTTACCCCGGACTAGCGGGAACAATGAGCAGTTCTTC. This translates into CASSLPRTSGNNEQFF.